Following are 19 T cell receptor beta chains from one sample sequenced in a study of CD8 T cells in ankylosing spondylitis (dated by TCRdb to the late 2010s). Receptor libraries were prepared by 5' RACE. This sample was sequenced with an Illumina HiSeq 2500. TCRdb trimmed public reads at Q25 via fastp, called clones via MiXCR and kept in-frame beta chains. Every entry covers one CDR3 protein and lists the most common genes and DNA from its rows. This sample holds approximately 140,000 distinct CDR3 sequences; 40% to 50% were observed only once. Roughly 15% of the sample is in the top ten clones. The sample taken for sequencing was synovial fluid, either unsorted or a sorted T cell fraction (not recorded which). The receptor source for this set is a male donor with ankylosing spondylitis.

Only a few counts were recorded for this clonotype. The chain links TRBV12-3 or TRBV12-4 to TRBJ1-1, with D possibly matching TRBD1 (6 bases). This CDR3 comprises 13 residues. Between the trimmed V and J ends, which lost 11 bases and 1 base, there was a span of 14 bases. Here the CDR3 DNA reads TGTGCCGGGGAACAGGGAGGGAACACTGAAGCTTTCTTT. Protein: CAGEQGGNTEAFF.

This clonotype was detected once. The chain recombines TRBV12-3 or TRBV12-4 with TRBJ2-2; no definite D call. Trimming took 5 bases from V and 2 from J, leaving 6 bases between them. The CDR3 consists of 13 residues. In nucleotides, the CDR3 is TGTGCCAGCAGTCGCATAAACACCGGGGAGCTGTTTTTT. This translates into CASSRINTGELFF.

The V call is TRBV6-2 or TRBV6-3, the J call TRBJ2-7, with D perhaps TRBD1 (6 bases). The germline V gene encodes CDR1 MNHEY and CDR2 SVGEGT. The V end was cut by 2 bases, the J end by 0 bases, with 14 bases between. This CDR3 is 16 amino acids long. The CDR3 DNA sequence: TGTGCCAGCAGTTACGCAAGGACAGTAAGCTCCTACGAGCAGTACTTC. Protein: CASSYARTVSSYEQYF.

The V gene is TRBV4-1, the J gene TRBJ2-7; 12 nucleotides agree with TRBD1. Germline values: CDR1 MGHRA, CDR2 YSYEKL. V lost 0 bases, J lost 7 bases, and 4 bases stayed unmatched. The CDR3 totals 15 residues. The CDR3 DNA reads TGCGCCAGCAGCCAAGAAGGGACAGGGGGCGATGAGCAGTACTTC. It codes for CASSQEGTGGDEQYF.

This clonotype was seen a single time. V and J are TRBV5-5 and TRBJ2-7, with 10 nucleotides matching TRBD1. The V gene end was trimmed by 4 bases and the J gene end by 2 bases; junction bases not matched to a gene: 6. CDR3 length equals 15 residues. CDR1 SGHKS and CDR2 YYEKEE come from the germline V gene (reference sequence). In DNA form, the CDR3 reads TGTGCCAGCAGCGGCGACAGGGGGCTACCCTACGAGCAGTACTTC. Translating gives CASSGDRGLPYEQYF.

This clonotype was detected only once. The rearrangement joins TRBV7-3 to TRBJ2-3, with D tentatively TRBD2 (6 bases). The CDR3 loop spans 16 amino acids. Germline V gene sequence: CDR1 SGHTA, CDR2 FQGTGA. Trimming removed 0 bases at V and 0 bases at J, with 10 bases between. The CDR3 nucleotides read TGTGCCAGCAGCTTAACGGGGGGTCCTAGCACAGATACGCAGTATTTT. Protein: CASSLTGGPSTDTQYF.

Only a few counts were recorded for this clonotype. The gene calls are TRBV18 and TRBJ1-5; D is unresolved. Per the germline V gene, CDR1 is KGHSH and CDR2 is LQKENI. Trimming took off 3 bases at V and 0 bases at J, with 15 bases between the two ends. CDR3 size: 17 residues. CDR3 DNA: TGTGCCAGCTCACCCCCACCGGGAGAGATTAGCAATCAGCCCCAGCATTTT. Translating it yields CASSPPPGEISNQPQHF.

The chain couples TRBV6-2 or TRBV6-3 to TRBJ1-5, with no clear D. Germline V gene lookup returns CDR1 MNHEY and CDR2 SVGEGT. CDR3 length: 21 amino acids. Trimming left V 0 bases short and J 1 base short, with 25 bases between. DNA of the CDR3: TGTGCCAGCAGTTACTCGAAACCTAAAGTCGGAAGGGAATACAGCAATCAGCCCCAGCATTTT. Its protein product is CASSYSKPKVGREYSNQPQHF.

This clonotype turned up a few times. The J gene is TRBJ2-3, the V gene TRBV27; 7 bases line up with TRBD2. The CDR3 is 17 residues long. V lost 3 bases to trimming and J lost 1 base; unmatched junction nucleotides: 10. Per the germline V gene, CDR1 is MNHEY and CDR2 is SMNVEV (reference sequence). CDR3 nucleotides: TGTGCCAGCAGTTTTATTGGGAGGGCAGGAGGCACAGATACGCAGTATTTT. This translates into CASSFIGRAGGTDTQYF.

J is TRBJ2-1 and V is TRBV12-3 or TRBV12-4; a weak D match, TRBD2 (7 bases). Deletions cut 6 bases from V and 0 bases from J, with 15 bases between. The CDR3 is 16 amino acids. The CDR3 loop reads CASSVGGLSSYNEQFF. The CDR3 DNA reads as TGTGCCAGCAGCGTGGGGGGGCTGAGCTCCTACAATGAGCAGTTCTTC.

The chain links TRBV12-3 or TRBV12-4 to TRBJ2-2; 8 bases are a match to TRBD2. This CDR3 region has 15 residues. V gave up 7 bases and J gave up 7 bases; unmatched junction bases: 11. This chain's CDR3 is CASIWAGGEGGELFF. The CDR3 DNA is TGTGCCAGCATTTGGGCGGGAGGAGAGGGCGGGGAGCTGTTTTTT.

This rearrangement joins TRBV28 to TRBJ2-1; D uncertain. This CDR3 spans 16 amino acids. Germline lookup yields CDR1 MDHEN and CDR2 SYDVKM. V lost 1 base and J 0 bases, leaving 10 bases between the germline ends. The CDR3, as DNA: TGTGCCAGCAGTTTATTCGGGCTATTCTCCTACAATGAGCAGTTCTTC. This codes for CASSLFGLFSYNEQFF.

The chain couples TRBV3-1 to TRBJ2-1, with 9 bases aligning to TRBD2. Looked up from germline, CDR1 is LGHDT and CDR2 is YNNKEL (reference sequence). The CDR3 sequence is 15 residues long. The ends lost 2 bases at V and 9 bases at J; junction bases unmatched: 8. CDR3 sequence reads: CASSQWRGGRSEQFF. The CDR3 nucleotides are TGTGCCAGCAGCCAATGGCGGGGGGGCCGGTCTGAGCAGTTCTTC.

The CDR3, as DNA: TGTGCCAGTTGGTCTTGGGATACGCAGTATTTT. Protein sequence: CASWSWDTQYF. V usage is TRBV19 and J usage is TRBJ2-3; the D is unclear. The CDR3 totals 11 residues. CDR1 and CDR2 (germline): LNHDA, SQIVND (reference sequence). V lost 8 bases and J lost 6, with 9 bases in between. Supplemented by reference TRBV19 and TRBJ2-3, the full variable domain reads DGGITQSPKYLFRKEGQNVTLSCEQNLNHDAMYWYRQDPGQGLRLIYYSQIVNDFQKGDIAEGYSVSREKKESFPLTVTSAQKNPTAFYLCASWSWDTQYFGPGTRLTVL.

This clonotype was found a few times. The genes are TRBV24-1 and TRBJ2-3; 10 nucleotides line up with TRBD1. Trimming removed 5 bases from V and 2 bases from J; junction bases left unmatched: 9. The CDR3 spans 17 residues. The germline gives CDR1 KGHDR, CDR2 SFDVKD. The CDR3 region has the DNA TGTGCCACCAGTGGCCCAGGACAGGGGGACCACACAGATACGCAGTATTTT. Protein product: CATSGPGQGDHTDTQYF.

There are a few counts of this clonotype. J is TRBJ1-2 and V is TRBV11-1; 10 bases are shared with TRBD1. The junction had 16 bases not matched to a gene; V was cut back by 5 bases and J by 4 bases. This CDR3 comprises 18 residues. Germline assignment: CDR1 SGHAT and CDR2 FQDESV (reference sequence). The CDR3 protein is CASSGRRDRGNETYGYTF. As DNA, the CDR3 is TGTGCCAGCAGCGGCCGCCGGGACAGGGGAAACGAAACCTATGGCTACACCTTC. Looking up the rest from reference TRBV11-1 and TRBJ1-2 gives the full variable domain: EAEVAQSPRYKITEKSQAVAFWCDPISGHATLYWYRQILGQGPELLVQFQDESVVDDSQLPKDRFSAERLKGVDSTLKIQPAELGDSAMYLCASSGRRDRGNETYGYTFGSGTRLTVV.

The J gene is TRBJ2-1, the V gene TRBV10-3; 8 bases match TRBD1. The germline CDR1 and CDR2 sequences are ENHRY and SYGVKD. CDR3 size: 12 residues. J lost 8 bases, V lost 10 bases, and 7 bases had no gene match. CDR3 region: CATTLTGDEQFF. CDR3 DNA sequence: TGTGCCACCACCCTGACAGGGGATGAGCAGTTCTTC.

This clonotype appeared a few times. The chain has TRBV6-5 and TRBJ2-2, with 8 bases matching TRBD2. The trim removed 2 bases at V and 4 bases at J, leaving 3 bases unmatched. This CDR3 contains 15 residues. CDR1 is MNHEY, CDR2 SVGAGI, per germline. The CDR3 DNA reads TGTGCCAGCAGTTACAGGGCGGGAGGCACCGGGGAGCTGTTTTTT. This sequence encodes CASSYRAGGTGELFF.

This clonotype was recorded a few times. The chain is built from TRBV6-1 and TRBJ1-2; D is unresolved. The V gene lost 7 bases and the J gene lost 4 bases, with 16 bases spanning the gap. Germline-derived CDR1 and CDR2 are MNHNS and SASEGT. This CDR3 region has 14 residues. The CDR3 is CASTSPSNGYGYTF. CDR3 nucleotides: TGTGCCAGCACCTCACCCAGCAACGGCTATGGCTACACCTTC.